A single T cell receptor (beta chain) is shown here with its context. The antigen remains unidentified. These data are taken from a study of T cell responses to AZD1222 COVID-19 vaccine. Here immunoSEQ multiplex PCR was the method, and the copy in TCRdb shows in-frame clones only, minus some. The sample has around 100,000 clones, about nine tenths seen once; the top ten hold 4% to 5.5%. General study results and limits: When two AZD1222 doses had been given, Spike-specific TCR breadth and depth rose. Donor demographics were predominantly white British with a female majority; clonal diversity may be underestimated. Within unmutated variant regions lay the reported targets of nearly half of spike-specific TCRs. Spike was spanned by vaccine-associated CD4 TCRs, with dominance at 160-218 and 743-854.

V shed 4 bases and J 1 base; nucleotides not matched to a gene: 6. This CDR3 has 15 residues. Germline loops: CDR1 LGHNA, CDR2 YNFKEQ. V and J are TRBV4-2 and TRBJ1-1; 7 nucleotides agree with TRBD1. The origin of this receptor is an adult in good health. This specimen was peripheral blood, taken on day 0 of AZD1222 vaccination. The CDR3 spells CASSPMTGSNTEAFF. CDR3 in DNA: TGTGCCAGCAGCCCGATGACAGGGTCGAACACTGAAGCTTTCTTT.